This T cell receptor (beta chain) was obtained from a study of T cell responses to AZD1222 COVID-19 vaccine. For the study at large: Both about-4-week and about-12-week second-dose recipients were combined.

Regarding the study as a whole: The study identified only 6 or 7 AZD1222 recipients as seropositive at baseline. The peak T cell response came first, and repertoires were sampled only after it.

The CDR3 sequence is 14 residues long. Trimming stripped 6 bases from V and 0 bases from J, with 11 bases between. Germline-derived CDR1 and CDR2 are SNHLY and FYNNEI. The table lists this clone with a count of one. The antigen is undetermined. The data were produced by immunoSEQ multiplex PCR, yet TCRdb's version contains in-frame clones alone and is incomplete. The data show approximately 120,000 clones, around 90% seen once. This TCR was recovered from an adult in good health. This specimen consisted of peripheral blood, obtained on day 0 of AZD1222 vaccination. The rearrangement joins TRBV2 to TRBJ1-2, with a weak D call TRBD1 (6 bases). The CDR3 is CASSVQGANYGYTF. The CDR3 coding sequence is TGTGCCAGCAGCGTACAGGGAGCTAACTATGGCTACACCTTC.